The 28 T cell receptor beta chains below were found in one sample sequenced in a study of Ad26.COV2.S vaccination and SARS-CoV-2 variants. Clones were read by immunoSEQ multiplex PCR, and TCRdb kept only the in-frame ones, dropping some. The table shows a few hundred thousand clones, with 92% occurring only once. Specified treatment: around 19 received Ad26.COV2.S at low or high dose, single or two shots; a few received placebo; per-sample allocation not given. The samples were gathered on day 63 after the first injection of vaccine or placebo. The source was peripheral blood, collected in a trial of Ad26.COV2.S vaccine versus placebo. All receptors come from a person between 18 and 60 years old who received the Ad26.COV2.S COVID-19 vaccine or a placebo.

The chain recombines TRBV28 with TRBJ2-1; weak D call: TRBD2 (5 bases). Germline-derived CDR1 and CDR2 are MDHEN and SYDVKM. Trimming left V 5 bases short and J 8 bases short, with 10 bases between. The CDR3 runs to 12 residues. CDR3 coding DNA: TGTGCCAGCAGTCCCCCGGGGTATGAGCAGTTCTTC. Its protein product is CASSPPGYEQFF.

The gene calls are TRBV5-1 and TRBJ2-7; D is undetermined. The germline CDR1 and CDR2 sequences are SGHRS and YFSETQ. This CDR3 has 14 residues. V lost 4 bases and J 2 bases, leaving 13 bases between the germline ends. The CDR3 loop is CASSPRMPTYEQYF. CDR3 nucleotide sequence: TGCGCCAGCAGCCCACGCATGCCAACCTACGAGCAGTACTTC. Drawing the rest from reference TRBV5-1 and TRBJ2-7, the complete variable domain is KAGVTQTPRYLIKTRGQQVTLSCSPISGHRSVSWYQQTPGQGLQFLFEYFSETQRNKGNFPGRFSGRQFSNSRSEMNVSTLELGDSALYLCASSPRMPTYEQYFGPGTRLTVT.

This clone occurred once. This chain joins TRBV6-2 or TRBV6-3 and TRBJ1-6; possible D gene TRBD1, 6 bases. CDR3 length equals 15 residues. The germline V and J ends were trimmed by 0 bases and 6 bases, with 9 bases remaining between them. The germline gives CDR1 MNHEY, CDR2 SVGEGT. CDR3 sequence (DNA): TGTGCCAGCAGTTACTCTTACAGGGCTAATTCACCCCTCCACTTT. Protein sequence: CASSYSYRANSPLHF.

A word on this clone: Other DNA sequences of this sample code for an identical CDR3. The genes are TRBV2 and TRBJ2-7; D is unclear. V was pared by 3 bases and J by 2 bases, with 2 bases between. The CDR3 is 11 residues long. Germline V gives CDR1 SNHLY, CDR2 FYNNEI. DNA of the CDR3: TGTGCCAGCAGTGATCCCTACGAGCAGTACTTC. Protein product: CASSDPYEQYF.

The rearrangement joins TRBV7-9 to TRBJ2-3, with 9 bases aligning to TRBD1. Losses at the gene ends were 2 bases for V and 3 bases for J; bases not matched to a gene: 6. Germline lookup yields CDR1 SEHNR and CDR2 FQNEAQ (reference sequence). The CDR3 is 16 amino acids. CDR3 sequence: CASSLRRTGETDTQYF. CDR3 nucleotide sequence: TGTGCCAGCAGCTTAAGGCGGACAGGGGAAACAGATACGCAGTATTTT. Variable domain in full (rest from reference TRBV7-9 and TRBJ2-3): DTGVSQNPRHKITKRGQNVTFRCDPISEHNRLYWYRQTLGQGPEFLTYFQNEAQLEKSRLLSDRFSAERPKGSFSTLEIQRTEQGDSAMYLCASSLRRTGETDTQYFGPGTRLTVL.

The chain employs TRBV29-1 and TRBJ1-2; D is unresolved. The CDR3 sequence is 16 residues long. V lost 6 bases, J lost 8 bases, and 28 bases lay in between. CDR1 SQVTM and CDR2 ANQGSEA come from the germline V gene. The CDR3 here is CSVRGRATAFARGYTF. DNA for the CDR3: TGCAGCGTCCGAGGTAGGGCAACGGCGTTTGCTAGAGGCTACACCTTC.

This clone was counted between two and nine times. The gene calls are TRBV5-1 and TRBJ2-3, with D perhaps assigned TRBD1 or TRBD2 (5 bases each). This CDR3 has 15 residues. CDR1 and CDR2 (germline): SGHRS, YFSETQ. Trimming stripped 0 bases from V and 2 bases from J, with 10 bases between. The CDR3 protein is CASSLVAGTTDTQYF. The CDR3 DNA sequence: TGCGCCAGCAGCTTGGTAGCAGGGACCACAGATACGCAGTATTTT.

The rearrangement joins TRBV3-1 (or the pseudogene TRBV3-2) to TRBJ2-3, with TRBD2 identical over 8 bases. The V segment lost 2 bases and the J segment 3 bases; nucleotides outside the gene matches: 4. Germline CDR1 is LGHDT and CDR2 is YNNKEL (reference sequence). The CDR3 is 15 amino acids. This chain's CDR3 is CASSQTGGKTDTQYF. The CDR3 nucleotides are TGTGCCAGCAGCCAAACGGGAGGGAAAACAGATACGCAGTATTTT.

The V gene is TRBV3-1 (or the pseudogene TRBV3-2), the J gene TRBJ1-6; D is unresolved. V dropped 1 base and J dropped 7 bases, with 11 bases sitting between them. The CDR3 consists of 15 residues. Germline CDR1 and CDR2: LGHDT and YNNKEL (reference sequence). CDR3 amino acids: CASSQGSGWNSPLHF. Written as DNA, the CDR3 is TGTGCCAGCAGCCAAGGGAGCGGGTGGAATTCACCCCTCCACTTT.

The V and J genes are TRBV30 and TRBJ1-2; D unclear. Trimming left V 6 bases short and J 4 bases short, with 21 bases between. Germline lookup yields CDR1 GTSNPN and CDR2 SVGIG (reference sequence). The CDR3 sequence is 15 residues long. This chain's CDR3 is CACEVFEGNSYGYTF. DNA of the CDR3: TGTGCCTGTGAAGTATTTGAGGGTAATAGCTATGGCTACACCTTC.

A few counts support this clone. The genes are TRBV27 and TRBJ1-5; 9 bases are a match to TRBD1. The CDR3 is 14 amino acids. Germline V gene sequence: CDR1 MNHEY, CDR2 SMNVEV (reference sequence). V shed 8 bases and J 7 bases; nucleotides not matched to a gene: 9. CDR3 nucleotides: TGTGCCAGCGGTTGGACAGGGGAAGAGCAGCCCCAGCATTTT. This sequence encodes CASGWTGEEQPQHF.

The chain joins TRBV7-7 to TRBJ2-3; tentatively, D is TRBD1 or TRBD2 (5 bases each). The germline gives CDR1 SSHAT, CDR2 FNYEAQ (reference sequence). V was cut by 1 base and J by 7 bases, with 18 bases left in between. The CDR3 length is 16 residues. CDR3 DNA: TGTGCCAGCAGCTTAGGGGGCGGGCTAGCTGGGAATACGCAGTATTTT. Amino acids: CASSLGGGLAGNTQYF.

V is TRBV28 and J is TRBJ2-3, with TRBD2 matching over 10 bases. CDR3 length equals 17 residues. Germline CDR1 reads MDHEN; CDR2 reads SYDVKM. J gave up 2 bases and V 1 base, and 6 bases lay outside the gene matches. The CDR3 nucleotides read TGTGCCAGCAGTTTATATGTAGCGGGGGGCTACACAGATACGCAGTATTTT. This codes for CASSLYVAGGYTDTQYF.

The V gene is TRBV6-1, the J gene TRBJ2-2; D not certain. Germline values: CDR1 MNHNS, CDR2 SASEGT. The V end was cut by 3 bases, the J end by 1 base, with 9 bases between. There are 15 residues in the CDR3. CDR3 sequence: CASSEFNLNTGELFF. CDR3 nucleotide sequence: TGTGCCAGCAGTGAGTTCAATCTGAACACCGGGGAGCTGTTTTTT.

This chain links TRBV10-3 with TRBJ1-5; D gene ambiguous. Trimming left V 0 bases short and J 0 bases short, with 9 bases between. CDR1 ENHRY and CDR2 SYGVKD come from the germline V gene. The length of the CDR3 is 16 residues. CDR3 sequence reads: CAISESGTYSNQPQHF. DNA of the CDR3: TGTGCCATCAGTGAGTCGGGAACCTATAGCAATCAGCCCCAGCATTTT.

The rearrangement uses TRBV7-9 and TRBJ1-5; D is perhaps TRBD1 (5 bases). Germline CDR1 SEHNR, CDR2 FQNEAQ (reference sequence). The CDR3 loop spans 14 amino acids. V lost 5 bases, J lost 4 bases, and 12 bases lay in between. CDR3 in DNA: TGTGCCAGCAGCAGCCGGGACCAAAATCAGCCCCAGCATTTT. Its translation is CASSSRDQNQPQHF.

This clone was found a few times. Other DNA sequences in this sample translate to the same CDR3. The chain carries TRBV5-1 and TRBJ2-7; the match to TRBD1 covers 7 bases. The ends lost 3 bases at V and 1 base at J; junction bases unmatched: 1. This CDR3 has 13 amino acids. The germline CDR1 and CDR2 sequences are SGHRS and YFSETQ. CDR3 sequence: CASSWDRSYEQYF. In DNA, the CDR3 is TGCGCCAGCAGCTGGGACAGATCCTACGAGCAGTACTTC.

This clone was detected once. The chain is built from TRBV3-1 (or the pseudogene TRBV3-2) and TRBJ2-1; D is unclear. V shed 0 bases and J shed 8 bases, with 11 bases lying between them. The CDR3 extends over 14 amino acids. The germline V gene encodes CDR1 LGHDT and CDR2 YNNKEL (reference sequence). The CDR3 spells CASSQDLPKYEQFF. The CDR3 bases are TGTGCCAGCAGCCAAGATCTCCCGAAGTATGAGCAGTTCTTC.

This sequence joins TRBV6-5 and TRBJ2-2, with unresolved D. CDR3 length equals 12 residues. Trimming left V 3 bases short and J 5 bases short, with 4 bases between. Germline V gene lookup returns CDR1 MNHEY and CDR2 SVGAGI. CDR3 in DNA: TGTGCCAGCAGTTATATGACCGGGGAGCTGTTTTTT. Translation gives CASSYMTGELFF.

In this sample, this clone turned up once. This chain connects TRBV7-2 to TRBJ2-3; 7 bases line up with TRBD2. CDR1 is SGHTA and CDR2 is FQGNSA in the germline V gene. Germline trimming cut 4 bases from V and 4 bases from J; bases unmatched to any gene: 8. The CDR3 has 15 residues. The CDR3 sequence: CASSYRLAGPDTQYF. The CDR3 coding sequence is TGTGCCAGCAGCTATAGACTAGCCGGGCCAGATACGCAGTATTTT. Together with reference TRBV7-2 and TRBJ2-3, the CDR3 gives the full variable domain: GAGVSQSPSNKVTEKGKDVELRCDPISGHTALYWYRQSLGQGLEFLIYFQGNSAPDKSGLPSDRFSAERTGGSVSTLTIQRTQQEDSAVYLCASSYRLAGPDTQYFGPGTRLTVL.

J is TRBJ2-2 and V is TRBV10-3, with 9 bases that match TRBD1. The CDR3 totals 15 residues. V gave up 5 bases and J gave up 6 bases; unmatched junction bases: 7. CDR1 and CDR2 from the germline V gene are ENHRY and SYGVKD. CDR3 amino acids: CAISLGTGFAGELFF. The DNA of the CDR3 is TGTGCCATCAGTCTCGGGACAGGGTTCGCCGGGGAGCTGTTTTTT.

The V gene is TRBV7-2, the J gene TRBJ2-2, with TRBD2 as a possible D gene (5 bases). In germline, CDR1 is SGHTA, CDR2 FQGNSA. V lost 5 bases to trimming and J lost 5 bases, with 15 bases between them. This CDR3 contains 15 residues. CDR3 coding DNA: TGTGCCAGCAGCCCCGCGGGTAGAACGACCGGGGAGCTGTTTTTT. Its translation: CASSPAGRTTGELFF. Full variable domain (missing parts from reference TRBV7-2 and TRBJ2-2): GAGVSQSPSNKVTEKGKDVELRCDPISGHTALYWYRQSLGQGLEFLIYFQGNSAPDKSGLPSDRFSAERTGGSVSTLTIQRTQQEDSAVYLCASSPAGRTTGELFFGEGSRLTVL.

This chain links TRBV7-2 with TRBJ1-2; no clear D. The CDR3 consists of 15 residues. The germline V and J ends were trimmed by 5 bases and 13 bases, with 26 bases remaining between them. Germline CDR1 SGHTA, CDR2 FQGNSA. The CDR3 here is CASSPRPDGPRGFTF. CDR3 nucleotide sequence: TGTGCCAGCAGCCCACGACCGGATGGGCCGCGAGGTTTCACCTTC.

The V call is TRBV7-2, the J call TRBJ1-2; TRBD1 is a possible D gene (5 bases). The CDR3 is made up of 15 amino acids. The V gene's germline CDR1 is SGHTA and CDR2 FQGNSA. The V gene lost 0 bases and the J gene lost 8 bases, with 16 bases spanning the gap. The CDR3 coding sequence is TGTGCCAGCAGCTTAGCGGGGACCCCCATAGTGGGCTACACCTTC. Protein: CASSLAGTPIVGYTF.

The rearrangement links TRBV18 to TRBJ2-7, with 8 bases identical to TRBD1. J gave up 7 bases and V 1 base, and 6 bases lay outside the gene matches. Germline CDR1 reads KGHSH; CDR2 reads LQKENI. The CDR3 runs 14 residues. The CDR3 bases are TGTGCCAGCTCACCACGGACAGGGACCGGAGAGCAGTACTTC. Encoded protein: CASSPRTGTGEQYF.

This chain uses TRBV5-1 with TRBJ2-7, with unresolved D. The CDR3 is 14 residues long. Germline CDR1 reads SGHRS; CDR2 reads YFSETQ. The V end was cut by 4 bases, the J end by 6 bases, with 17 bases between. CDR3 DNA: TGCGCCAGCAGCACGTCTCTACGGGTGGTCGAGCAGTACTTC. Translated: CASSTSLRVVEQYF.

V gene TRBV19 combines with J gene TRBJ2-1; 11 nucleotides align to TRBD2. This CDR3 is 15 amino acids long. Trimming cost V 6 bases and J 6 bases; bases outside gene matches: 7. Per germline, CDR1 LNHDA and CDR2 SQIVND (reference sequence). CDR3 bases: TGTGCCAGTAGGGCAGGACTAGCGGGCTCCAATGAGCAGTTCTTC. It is translated as CASRAGLAGSNEQFF.

Here the CDR3 DNA reads TGTGCCAGCAGCTTATTCTGGAGCCCCCCACGGGACGAGCAGTACTTC. Protein product: CASSLFWSPPRDEQYF. This chain connects TRBV11-2 to TRBJ2-7, with D hard to call. The germline V gene encodes CDR1 SGHAT and CDR2 FQNNGV. The V gene lost 2 bases and the J gene lost 5 bases, with 19 bases spanning the gap. The CDR3 totals 16 residues.